A single sample is the source of the 28 T cell receptor beta chains below, sequenced in a study of spatial heterogeneity in lung cancer. TCRdb reprocessed the 5' RACE reads with MiXCR, giving one entry per CDR3 protein. The sample consists of about 85,000 distinct CDR3 sequences, approximately 18% of them appearing once. Indicated time point: sample taken at primary tumor resection. Tumor, nontumor lung or frozen PBMC supplied whole RNA, sequenced without sorting. The sequencing used PBMCs, collected at surgery. Receptor source: a male donor with early-stage non-small cell lung cancer.

This chain uses TRBV19 with TRBJ1-4, with D possibly TRBD1 on 5 matching bases. Trimming took 7 bases from V and 7 from J, leaving 13 bases between them. In germline, CDR1 is LNHDA, CDR2 SQIVND (reference sequence). The CDR3 is 13 amino acids. CDR3 nucleotide sequence: TGTGCCAGTACCTCGACAGTGCTTGAAAAACTGTTTTTT. Protein product: CASTSTVLEKLFF. Full variable domain (outside the CDR3, taken from reference TRBV19 and TRBJ1-4): DGGITQSPKYLFRKEGQNVTLSCEQNLNHDAMYWYRQDPGQGLRLIYYSQIVNDFQKGDIAEGYSVSREKKESFPLTVTSAQKNPTAFYLCASTSTVLEKLFFGSGTQLSVL.

J is TRBJ1-5 and V is TRBV12-3 or TRBV12-4, with D perhaps matching TRBD1 (5 bases). V lost 5 bases and J lost 7, with 18 bases in between. This CDR3 is 15 amino acids long. In DNA form, the CDR3 reads TGTGCCAGCAGTCCCAACCTCCCGGGGGACCAGCCCCAGCATTTT. Residues: CASSPNLPGDQPQHF.

This chain links TRBV20-1 with TRBJ2-5; possible D gene TRBD2, 6 bases. Trimming stripped 6 bases from V and 5 bases from J, with 16 bases between. CDR1 is DFQATT and CDR2 is SNEGSKA in the germline V gene (reference sequence). This CDR3 contains 13 residues. The CDR3, as DNA: TGCAGTGCCCTGGGACTGACCCACGAGACCCAGTACTTC. It translates to CSALGLTHETQYF.

The chain has TRBV19 and TRBJ1-2; TRBD1 might be the D (5 bases). Trimming cost V 3 bases and J 2 bases, with 7 bases left between them. The V gene's germline CDR1 is LNHDA and CDR2 SQIVND (reference sequence). The CDR3 extends over 13 amino acids. In nucleotides, the CDR3 is TGTGCCAGTAGTATCGAGGGGAACTATGGCTACACCTTC. Residues: CASSIEGNYGYTF.

The rearrangement links TRBV5-1 to TRBJ2-7; D is unclear. The CDR3 is 13 residues long. Germline values: CDR1 SGHRS, CDR2 YFSETQ. Trimming shortened V by 5 bases and J by 0 bases, and 9 bases separated the two germline ends. CDR3 nucleotide sequence: TGCGCCAGCAGAGAGAGGAGCTCCTACGAGCAGTACTTC. Amino acids: CASRERSSYEQYF.

The chain combines TRBV6-5 with TRBJ2-2, with 8 nucleotides matching TRBD1. The trim removed 5 bases at V and 7 bases at J, leaving 12 bases unmatched. The CDR3 loop spans 16 amino acids. Per the germline V gene, CDR1 is MNHEY and CDR2 is SVGAGI. The CDR3 DNA follows: TGTGCCAGCAGTCCCGGACAGGGAGGAAGTGGCGGGGAGCTGTTTTTT. It codes for CASSPGQGGSGGELFF.

The sample holds a few counts of this clonotype. The chain recombines TRBV12-3 or TRBV12-4 with TRBJ2-3; TRBD2 matches at 8 bases. The ends lost 2 bases at V and 5 bases at J; junction bases unmatched: 3. This CDR3 has 14 amino acids. CDR3 coding DNA: TGTGCCAGCAGTTTACTGGCGGGAGGAGATACGCAGTATTTT. The encoded protein is CASSLLAGGDTQYF.

This clonotype was observed a few times. This chain joins TRBV11-1 and TRBJ2-7; a possible D gene is TRBD1 (5 bases). V was clipped by 5 bases and J by 2 bases, with 13 bases between them. The CDR3 consists of 14 residues. Germline assignment: CDR1 SGHAT and CDR2 FQDESV (reference sequence). The CDR3 DNA sequence: TGTGCCAGCAGCCAATTTCAGGGCCCCTACGAGCAGTACTTC. It yields the protein CASSQFQGPYEQYF.

The chain carries TRBV28 and TRBJ2-5; a weak D match, TRBD2 (6 bases). The V end lost 2 bases, the J end lost 5 bases, and 15 bases lay between the germline ends. The CDR3 is 15 amino acids. Germline CDR1 and CDR2: MDHEN and SYDVKM. CDR3 sequence reads: CASSLGVRGLETQYF. The DNA of the CDR3 is TGTGCCAGCAGTTTAGGGGTTCGGGGGTTGGAGACCCAGTACTTC.

This clonotype was found a few times. This chain connects TRBV10-2 to TRBJ1-1, with D perhaps matching TRBD1 (5 bases). Germline values: CDR1 WSHSY, CDR2 SAAADI. V was pared by 5 bases and J by 0 bases, with 19 bases between. CDR3 length: 17 amino acids. In nucleotides, the CDR3 is TGCGCCAGCAGTTTGGGGCAGGACCTTATTATGAACACTGAAGCTTTCTTT. Its protein product is CASSLGQDLIMNTEAFF.

This clonotype has just a few counts. The rearrangement joins TRBV28 to TRBJ1-1; D is perhaps TRBD1 (6 bases). This CDR3 region has 15 residues. CDR1 is MDHEN, CDR2 SYDVKM, per germline. V was clipped by 7 bases and J by 3 bases, with 18 bases between them. CDR3 nucleotides: TGTGCCAGCACAGAGTCGGCAGGGGTGGACACTGAAGCTTTCTTT. It specifies CASTESAGVDTEAFF.

V gene TRBV7-3 combines with J gene TRBJ1-1; D possibly corresponds to TRBD1 (5 bases). Trimming stripped 6 bases from V and 4 bases from J, with 12 bases between. The germline CDR1 and CDR2 sequences are SGHTA and FQGTGA. The CDR3 length is 13 residues. This CDR3 reads CASRLTGTTEAFF. The DNA for the CDR3 is TGTGCCAGCAGACTAACAGGTACCACTGAAGCTTTCTTT.

The rearrangement uses TRBV4-2 and TRBJ2-1; 8 nucleotides line up with TRBD2. Germline-derived CDR1 and CDR2 are LGHNA and YNFKEQ. The CDR3 covers 15 residues. Losses at the gene ends were 0 bases for V and 9 bases for J; bases not matched to a gene: 7. In nucleotides, the CDR3 is TGTGCCAGCAGCCAAGAGTGGGCGGGAGGAGGTGAGCAGTTCTTC. Protein sequence: CASSQEWAGGGEQFF.

The rearrangement joins TRBV20-1 to TRBJ2-3, with 8 bases lining up with TRBD2. V dropped 5 bases and J dropped 2; count of bases not matched to a gene: 6. Germline V gene data show CDR1 as DFQATT and CDR2 as SNEGSKA (reference sequence). The CDR3 runs to 14 residues. The CDR3 sequence is CSAELADTTDTQYF. The CDR3 DNA follows: TGCAGTGCTGAACTAGCGGACACCACAGATACGCAGTATTTT.

The gene calls are TRBV20-1 and TRBJ1-1; D perhaps matches TRBD1 (5 bases). The CDR3 runs to 15 residues. V lost 6 bases and J lost 1, with 18 bases in between. Germline V gives CDR1 DFQATT, CDR2 SNEGSKA (reference sequence). CDR3 loop: CSATRDGRSNTEAFF. In nucleotides, the CDR3 is TGCAGTGCCACCCGGGACGGCCGTTCGAACACTGAAGCTTTCTTT.

This clonotype was counted between two and nine times. The rearrangement joins TRBV15 to TRBJ2-3, with D unresolved. The germline CDR1 and CDR2 sequences are LNHNV and YYDKDF (reference sequence). This CDR3 has 14 amino acids. Trimming stripped 4 bases from V and 0 bases from J, with 8 bases between. As DNA, the CDR3 is TGTGCCACCAGCACGAGCCGCAGCACAGATACGCAGTATTTT. Protein product: CATSTSRSTDTQYF. The full variable domain, completed using reference TRBV15 and TRBJ2-3, is DAMVIQNPRYQVTQFGKPVTLSCSQTLNHNVMYWYQQKSSQAPKLLFHYYDKDFNNEADTPDNFQSRRPNTSFCFLDIRSPGLGDTAMYLCATSTSRSTDTQYFGPGTRLTVL.

The table lists this clonotype with many counts. The chain combines TRBV9 with TRBJ2-6; no clear D. The CDR3 has 13 residues. The V end lost 1 base, the J end lost 3 bases, and 2 bases lay between the germline ends. CDR1 and CDR2 (germline): SGDLS, YYNGEE. The CDR3 reads CASSVRGANVLTF. The CDR3 nucleotides are TGTGCCAGCAGCGTACGTGGGGCCAACGTCCTGACTTTC.

This clonotype was observed a handful of times. The gene calls are TRBV7-2 and TRBJ1-6, with 7 bases matching TRBD1. V gave up 5 bases and J gave up 6 bases; unmatched junction bases: 7. Germline CDR1 SGHTA, CDR2 FQGNSA. This CDR3 is 15 amino acids long. The CDR3 sequence: CASSGPGQPNSPLHF. In DNA form, the CDR3 reads TGTGCCAGCAGCGGTCCGGGACAGCCTAATTCACCCCTCCACTTT.

This clonotype was seen more than once but under ten times. The V call is TRBV19, the J call TRBJ2-1; possible D gene TRBD2, 5 bases. Trimming left V 4 bases short and J 4 bases short, with 8 bases between. This CDR3 region has 13 residues. Germline V gives CDR1 LNHDA, CDR2 SQIVND (reference sequence). CDR3 DNA sequence: TGTGCCAGTAGTAGTTCGGGGTACAATGAGCAGTTCTTC. Its translation is CASSSSGYNEQFF.

The chain recombines TRBV15 with TRBJ2-3; a weak D match, TRBD2 (6 bases). V was clipped by 0 bases and J by 4 bases, with 11 bases between them. Germline CDR1 reads LNHNV; CDR2 reads YYDKDF (reference sequence). The CDR3 has 15 residues. For the CDR3, the DNA is TGTGCCACCAGCAGAGATCGGACGGGAGCAGATACGCAGTATTTT. Translated, it gives CATSRDRTGADTQYF. The full variable domain, rest sourced from reference TRBV15 and TRBJ2-3, is DAMVIQNPRYQVTQFGKPVTLSCSQTLNHNVMYWYQQKSSQAPKLLFHYYDKDFNNEADTPDNFQSRRPNTSFCFLDIRSPGLGDTAMYLCATSRDRTGADTQYFGPGTRLTVL.

The rearrangement uses TRBV18 and TRBJ2-4; 8 nucleotides line up with TRBD2. Germline CDR1 reads KGHSH; CDR2 reads LQKENI. This CDR3 contains 16 residues. V lost 8 bases, J lost 1 base, and 10 bases stayed unmatched. CDR3 sequence: CASRPDGGAAKNIQYF. CDR3 DNA: TGTGCCAGCCGCCCGGACGGGGGGGCTGCCAAAAACATTCAGTACTTC.

The CDR3 protein is CASSLSTGGYEQYF. CDR3 nucleotides: TGCGCCAGCAGCTTGTCGACAGGGGGCTACGAGCAGTACTTC. The chain combines TRBV5-1 with TRBJ2-7; the match to TRBD1 covers 9 bases. The J segment lost 3 bases and the V segment lost 1 base, leaving 2 bases of the junction unmatched. This CDR3 is 14 amino acids long. Germline assignment: CDR1 SGHRS and CDR2 YFSETQ.

This clonotype was seen more than once but under ten times. This rearrangement joins TRBV7-3 to TRBJ2-5; D might be TRBD1 (6 bases). With 2 bases removed from V and 4 bases from J, the gap between germline ends came to 14 bases. This CDR3 contains 15 residues. CDR1 is SGHTA and CDR2 is FQGTGA in the germline V gene. The CDR3 loop reads CASSLGLQGGETQYF. In DNA form, the CDR3 reads TGTGCCAGCAGCTTAGGGTTACAGGGTGGAGAGACCCAGTACTTC.

V usage is TRBV5-6 and J usage is TRBJ2-7, with D perhaps being TRBD1 or TRBD2 (5 bases each). This CDR3 region has 15 residues. V lost 3 bases and J lost 2, with 15 bases in between. The germline V gene has CDR1 SGHDT and CDR2 YYEEEE. The CDR3 nucleotides read TGTGCCAGCAGCTCCTGGCCGGGGCCAGCCTACGAGCAGTACTTC. It specifies CASSSWPGPAYEQYF.

The V call is TRBV19, the J call TRBJ2-7; 8 nucleotides match TRBD1. The CDR3 covers 15 residues. V was pared by 2 bases and J by 5 bases, with 8 bases of the junction left unmatched. CDR1 is LNHDA, CDR2 SQIVND, per germline (reference sequence). DNA of the CDR3: TGTGCCAGTAGTATATCGGATGGCAGGGGGCACGAGCAGTACTTC. This codes for CASSISDGRGHEQYF.

To note about this clonotype: Since a much larger clone is just one base distant, this may be a read error. The CDR3 loop reads CACSSNSASTDTQYF. For the CDR3, the DNA is TGTGCCTGCAGCTCCAATTCGGCCAGCACAGATACGCAGTATTTT. The rearrangement uses TRBV7-2 and TRBJ2-3; no firm D call. Per the germline V gene, CDR1 is SGHTA and CDR2 is FQGNSA. CDR3 length: 15 residues.

J is TRBJ1-6 and V is TRBV7-2, with a tentative D call TRBD1 (5 bases). CDR1 and CDR2 from the germline V gene are SGHTA and FQGNSA. Trimming took off 1 base at V and 6 bases at J, with 13 bases between the two ends. CDR3 length equals 16 residues. The CDR3 DNA reads as TGTGCCAGCAGCTTAGAGGGGCGGTTGCCTAATTCACCCCTCCACTTT. It specifies CASSLEGRLPNSPLHF.

This clonotype was recorded a few times. V gene TRBV28 combines with J gene TRBJ2-7; D gene ambiguous. The germline V gene has CDR1 MDHEN and CDR2 SYDVKM. This CDR3 is 15 amino acids long. Trimming cost V 6 bases and J 0 bases, with 15 bases left between them. The CDR3 sequence: CASSTDGMSSYEQYF. CDR3 DNA: TGTGCCAGCAGCACGGACGGAATGAGCTCCTACGAGCAGTACTTC.